Listed below are T cell receptor beta chains from one sample, sequenced in a study of siplizumab effects on memory and regulatory T cells. Clones were read by immunoSEQ multiplex PCR, and TCRdb kept only the in-frame ones, dropping some. The table records roughly 100,000 clones, about 92% of them present only once. Sequenced: CD4+ T cells sorted from blood. The receptors shown here come from a human donor in good health. Both conserved end residues are part of each CDR3. D genes are given only for firm matches. Rows may omit the clone size; those that give it use once, few, many or a size class.

NA,NA,TRBV5-5,TRBJ2-7,CASSLAGASYEQYF,TGTGCCAGCAGCTTGGCTGGGGCCTCCTACGAGCAGTACTTC
TRBD1,NA,TRBV9,TRBJ1-4,CASSAGTGNEKLFF,TGTGCCAGCAGCGCTGGGACAGGAAATGAAAAACTGTTTTTT
NA,NA,TRBV4-3,TRBJ2-3,CASSQAGVPDTQYF,TGCGCCAGCAGCCAAGCGGGAGTCCCAGATACGCAGTATTTT
NA,NA,TRBV6-1,TRBJ1-2,CASSDGTFYGYTF,TGTGCCAGCAGTGATGGCACCTTCTATGGCTACACCTTC
TRBD2,once,TRBV5-1,TRBJ2-1,CASSLVGGGSYNEQFF,TGCGCCAGCAGCTTGGTTGGCGGGGGATCCTACAATGAGCAGTTCTTC
TRBD2,NA,TRBV19,TRBJ2-7,CASRLVAGVGEQYF,TGTGCCAGTAGATTGGTAGCGGGAGTCGGGGAGCAGTACTTC
TRBD1,NA,TRBV7-2,TRBJ1-1,CASSLRFGRGRGMNTEAFF,TGTGCCAGCAGCTTAAGATTTGGCAGGGGGCGTGGAATGAACACTGAAGCTTTCTTT
NA,NA,TRBV18,TRBJ2-7,CASSPRSAAGHYEQYF,TGTGCCAGCTCACCACGGTCGGCGGCGGGGCACTACGAGCAGTACTTC
NA,NA,TRBV13,TRBJ1-1,CASSPTWYNEAFF,TGTGCCAGCAGCCCTACGTGGTATAATGAAGCTTTCTTT
NA,NA,TRBV11-2,TRBJ1-1,CASSLGFGPREAFF,TGTGCCAGCAGCTTAGGGTTCGGCCCTCGTGAAGCTTTCTTT
TRBD2,NA,TRBV7-6,TRBJ2-2,CASAGTRNTGELFF,TGTGCCAGCGCCGGGACTAGAAACACCGGGGAGCTGTTTTTT
NA,NA,TRBV5-1,TRBJ2-1,CASSPHRDTGGEQFF,TGCGCCAGCAGCCCTCACCGGGACACGGGTGGAGAGCAGTTCTTC
TRBD2,NA,TRBV25-1,TRBJ2-3,CASSEPSGRAADTQYF,TGTGCCAGCAGTGAACCTAGCGGGAGGGCCGCAGATACGCAGTATTTT
NA,NA,TRBV6-1,TRBJ2-5,CASRLPGQETQYF,TGTGCCAGCCGATTGCCCGGGCAGGAGACCCAGTACTTC
NA,NA,TRBV19,TRBJ1-5,CASSFLGNQPQHF,TGTGCCAGTTCCTTTTTAGGCAATCAGCCCCAGCATTTT
TRBD2,NA,TRBV7-3,TRBJ2-3,CASSSAGGRSTDTQYF,TGTGCCAGCAGCTCCGCGGGGGGCCGTAGCACAGATACGCAGTATTTT
TRBD1,NA,TRBV5-4,TRBJ1-2,CASSSVGQGISGYTF,TGTGCCAGCAGCTCGGTGGGACAGGGGATAAGTGGCTACACCTTC
TRBD1,NA,TRBV18,TRBJ1-4,CASSPRGTETSNEKLFF,TGTGCCAGCTCACCCAGGGGGACAGAGACCTCTAATGAAAAACTGTTTTTT
NA,NA,TRBV21-1,TRBJ2-7,CASSRFDSGEQYF,TGTGCCAGCAGCAGGTTCGACTCCGGGGAGCAGTACTTC
NA,NA,TRBV5-1,TRBJ2-7,CASSPRTASYEQYF,TGCGCCAGCAGCCCAAGGACGGCTTCCTACGAGCAGTACTTC
TRBD1,NA,TRBV2,TRBJ2-2,CASRRQGDAGELFF,TGTGCCAGCAGGCGACAGGGGGACGCCGGGGAGCTGTTTTTT
NA,NA,TRBV4-2,TRBJ1-3,CASSQAQGSGNTIYF,TGTGCCAGCAGCCAAGCCCAGGGCTCTGGAAACACCATATATTTT
NA,NA,TRBV6-6,TRBJ2-3,CASSKAGTSTDTQYF,TGTGCCAGCAGTAAAGCGGGTACTAGCACAGATACGCAGTATTTT
TRBD2,NA,TRBV5-1,TRBJ2-7,CASSSGRLYEQYF,TGCGCCAGCAGTAGCGGGAGGCTGTACGAGCAGTACTTC
NA,few,TRBV6-5,TRBJ2-1,CASRTGGPRANEQFF,TGTGCCAGCAGAACAGGCGGGCCGAGGGCCAATGAGCAGTTCTTC
NA,NA,TRBV7-9,TRBJ1-4,CASSWGVYEKLFF,TGTGCCAGCAGCTGGGGGGTGTACGAAAAACTGTTTTTT
TRBD1,once,TRBV7-2,TRBJ2-7,CASSYRDRGEEPHYEQYF,TGTGCCAGCAGTTACCGGGACAGGGGAGAGGAGCCCCACTACGAGCAGTACTTC
TRBD1,NA,TRBV7-3,TRBJ2-1,CASSLDRGSYNEQFF,TGTGCCAGCAGCTTGGACAGGGGCTCATACAATGAGCAGTTCTTC
TRBD1,NA,TRBV6-5,TRBJ1-1,CASTNTGGTEAFF,TGTGCCAGCACAAATACAGGGGGCACTGAAGCTTTCTTT
NA,NA,TRBV5-1,TRBJ1-6,CASSSSDRINSPLHF,TGCGCCAGCAGCTCTAGTGACAGGATTAATTCACCCCTCCACTTT
TRBD2,NA,TRBV15,TRBJ2-1,CATSRGLGTSGINEQFF,TGTGCCACCAGCAGAGGTCTCGGGACTAGCGGGATAAATGAGCAGTTCTTC
NA,NA,TRBV6-1,TRBJ1-6,CASSARAFASPLHF,TGTGCCAGCAGTGCTAGGGCTTTTGCTTCACCCCTCCACTTT
NA,NA,TRBV5-4,TRBJ2-1,CASSPRRGALYNEQFF,TGTGCCAGCAGCCCCCGGAGGGGAGCCCTTTACAATGAGCAGTTCTTC